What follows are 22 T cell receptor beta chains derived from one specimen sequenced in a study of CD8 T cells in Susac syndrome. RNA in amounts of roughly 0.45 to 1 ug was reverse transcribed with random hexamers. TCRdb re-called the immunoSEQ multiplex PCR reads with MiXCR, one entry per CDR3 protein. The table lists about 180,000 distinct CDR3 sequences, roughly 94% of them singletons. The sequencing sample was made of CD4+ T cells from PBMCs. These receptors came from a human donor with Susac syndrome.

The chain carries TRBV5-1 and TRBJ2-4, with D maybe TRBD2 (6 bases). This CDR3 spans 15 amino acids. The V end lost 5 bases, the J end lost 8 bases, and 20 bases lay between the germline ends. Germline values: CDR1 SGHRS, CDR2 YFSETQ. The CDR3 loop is CASRSGTLGGDIQYF. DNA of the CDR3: TGCGCCAGCAGGTCCGGGACTCTGGGCGGAGACATTCAGTACTTC.

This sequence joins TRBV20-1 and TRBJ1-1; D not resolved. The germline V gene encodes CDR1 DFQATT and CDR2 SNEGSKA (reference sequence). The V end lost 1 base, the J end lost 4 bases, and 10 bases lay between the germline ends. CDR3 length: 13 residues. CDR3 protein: CSARGTYATEAFF. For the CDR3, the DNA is TGCAGTGCTAGAGGGACTTACGCCACTGAAGCTTTCTTT.

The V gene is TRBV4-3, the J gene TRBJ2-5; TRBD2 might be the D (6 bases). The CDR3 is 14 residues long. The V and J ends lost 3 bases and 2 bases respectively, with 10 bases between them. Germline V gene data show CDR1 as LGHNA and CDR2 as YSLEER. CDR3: CASSQGLRQETQYF. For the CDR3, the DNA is TGCGCCAGCAGCCAGGGACTTAGACAAGAGACCCAGTACTTC.

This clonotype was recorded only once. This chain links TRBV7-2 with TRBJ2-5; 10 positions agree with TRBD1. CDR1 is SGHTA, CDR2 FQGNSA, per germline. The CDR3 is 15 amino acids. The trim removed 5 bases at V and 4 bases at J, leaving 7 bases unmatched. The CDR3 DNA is TGTGCCAGCAGCGCCCGACAGGGGGCGCGAGAGACCCAGTACTTC. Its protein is CASSARQGARETQYF.

In DNA form, the CDR3 reads TGTGCCTGGAGTGTAGCGGGCACAGATACGCAGTATTTT. Translating gives CAWSVAGTDTQYF. The genes are TRBV30 and TRBJ2-3, with a weak D call TRBD2 (5 bases). Germline CDR1 is GTSNPN and CDR2 is SVGIG (reference sequence). The CDR3 is made up of 13 amino acids. V lost 0 bases and J lost 1, with 5 bases in between.

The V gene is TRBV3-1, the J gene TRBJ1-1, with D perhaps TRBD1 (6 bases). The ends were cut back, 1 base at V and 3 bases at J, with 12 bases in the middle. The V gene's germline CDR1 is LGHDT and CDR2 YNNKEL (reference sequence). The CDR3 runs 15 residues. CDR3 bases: TGTGCCAGCAGCCAAGTCTCGACAGGATACACTGAAGCTTTCTTT. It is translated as CASSQVSTGYTEAFF.

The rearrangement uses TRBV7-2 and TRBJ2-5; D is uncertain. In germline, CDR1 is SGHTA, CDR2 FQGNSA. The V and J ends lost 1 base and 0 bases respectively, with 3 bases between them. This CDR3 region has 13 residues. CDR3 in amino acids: CASSLGHQETQYF. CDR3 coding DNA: TGTGCCAGCAGCTTAGGCCACCAAGAGACCCAGTACTTC.

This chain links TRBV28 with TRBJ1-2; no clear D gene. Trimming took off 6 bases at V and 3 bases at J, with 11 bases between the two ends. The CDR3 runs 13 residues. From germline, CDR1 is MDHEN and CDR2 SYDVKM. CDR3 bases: TGTGCCAGCAGAAACGGAGGAGACTATGGCTACACCTTC. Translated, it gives CASRNGGDYGYTF.

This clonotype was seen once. This CDR3 is CASSPLGANTEAFF. The CDR3 DNA follows: TGTGCCAGCAGCCCGCTTGGCGCGAACACTGAAGCTTTCTTT. The V and J genes are TRBV5-6 and TRBJ1-1; D is uncertain. The CDR3 has 14 residues. Germline V gene lookup returns CDR1 SGHDT and CDR2 YYEEEE. V lost 4 bases and J lost 1, with 11 bases in between.

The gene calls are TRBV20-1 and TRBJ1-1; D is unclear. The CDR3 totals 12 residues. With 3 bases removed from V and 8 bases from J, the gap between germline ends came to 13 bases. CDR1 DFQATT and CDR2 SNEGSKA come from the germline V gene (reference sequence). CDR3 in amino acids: CSASQGLAEAFF. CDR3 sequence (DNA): TGCAGTGCTAGCCAAGGACTTGCCGAAGCTTTCTTT.

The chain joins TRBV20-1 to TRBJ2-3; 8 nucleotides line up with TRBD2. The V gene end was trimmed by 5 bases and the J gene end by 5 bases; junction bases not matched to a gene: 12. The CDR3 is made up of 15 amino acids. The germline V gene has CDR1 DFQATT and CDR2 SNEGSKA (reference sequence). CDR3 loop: CSAALPGGGLDTQYF. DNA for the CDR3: TGCAGTGCTGCACTACCGGGGGGGGGCTTAGATACGCAGTATTTT.

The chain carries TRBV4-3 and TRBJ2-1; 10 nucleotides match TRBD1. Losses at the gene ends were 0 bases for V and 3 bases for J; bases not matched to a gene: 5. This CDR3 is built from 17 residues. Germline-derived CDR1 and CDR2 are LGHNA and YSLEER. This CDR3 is CASSQDARTGGYNEQFF. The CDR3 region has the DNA TGCGCCAGCAGCCAAGATGCCCGGACAGGGGGCTACAATGAGCAGTTCTTC.

Here the CDR3 DNA reads TGTGCCAGCAGCTTCCTTGGTCTCCAGGCCGACCCAGAGACCCAGTACTTC. This codes for CASSFLGLQADPETQYF. The V call is TRBV7-2, the J call TRBJ2-5, with D hard to call. The V end was cut by 3 bases, the J end by 4 bases, with 21 bases between. Germline V gene lookup returns CDR1 SGHTA and CDR2 FQGNSA. The CDR3 loop spans 17 amino acids.

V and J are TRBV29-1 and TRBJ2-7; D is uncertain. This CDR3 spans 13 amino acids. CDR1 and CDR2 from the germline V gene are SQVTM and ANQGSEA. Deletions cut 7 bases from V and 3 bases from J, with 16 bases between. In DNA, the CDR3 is TGCAGCGCTTCAGAGGTTGGCGGCTACGAGCAGTACTTC. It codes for CSASEVGGYEQYF.

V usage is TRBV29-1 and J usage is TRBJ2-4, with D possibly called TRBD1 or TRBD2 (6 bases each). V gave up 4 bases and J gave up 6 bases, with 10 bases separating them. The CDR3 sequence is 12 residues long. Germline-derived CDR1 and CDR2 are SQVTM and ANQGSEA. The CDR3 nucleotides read TGCAGCGTTGGGGGGGACATAAACATTCAGTACTTC. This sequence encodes CSVGGDINIQYF.

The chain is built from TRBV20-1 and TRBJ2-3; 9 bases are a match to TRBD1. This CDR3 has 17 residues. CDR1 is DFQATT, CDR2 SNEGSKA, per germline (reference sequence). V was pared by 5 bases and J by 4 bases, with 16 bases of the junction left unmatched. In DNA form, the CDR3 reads TGCAGTGCTCGGTCGGACAGGGGATGGGGAAACGCAGATACGCAGTATTTT. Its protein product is CSARSDRGWGNADTQYF.

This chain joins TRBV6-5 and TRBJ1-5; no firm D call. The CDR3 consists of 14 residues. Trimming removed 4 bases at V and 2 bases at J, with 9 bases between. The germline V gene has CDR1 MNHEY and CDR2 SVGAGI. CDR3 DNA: TGTGCCAGCAGTTGGCGGCGGGGCAATCAGCCCCAGCATTTT. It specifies CASSWRRGNQPQHF.

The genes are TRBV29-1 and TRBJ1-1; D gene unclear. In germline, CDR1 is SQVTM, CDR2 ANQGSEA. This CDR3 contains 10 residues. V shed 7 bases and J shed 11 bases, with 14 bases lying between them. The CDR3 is CSDPVLLAFF. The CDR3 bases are TGCAGCGACCCCGTACTTCTGGCTTTCTTT.

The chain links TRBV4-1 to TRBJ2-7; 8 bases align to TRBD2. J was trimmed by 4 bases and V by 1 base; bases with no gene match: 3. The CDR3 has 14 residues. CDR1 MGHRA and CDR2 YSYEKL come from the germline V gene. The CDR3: CASSQAASGYEQYF. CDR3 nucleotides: TGCGCCAGCAGCCAAGCGGCTAGCGGGTACGAGCAGTACTTC.

CDR3 sequence (DNA): TGCAGCGTGTCGACTAACAGGGAACCCACTGAAGCTTTCTTT. Translation gives CSVSTNREPTEAFF. The chain combines TRBV29-1 with TRBJ1-1; the D gene is possibly TRBD1 (6 bases). The CDR3 covers 14 residues. The V and J ends lost 6 bases and 4 bases respectively, with 18 bases between them. Germline V gene sequence: CDR1 SQVTM, CDR2 ANQGSEA.

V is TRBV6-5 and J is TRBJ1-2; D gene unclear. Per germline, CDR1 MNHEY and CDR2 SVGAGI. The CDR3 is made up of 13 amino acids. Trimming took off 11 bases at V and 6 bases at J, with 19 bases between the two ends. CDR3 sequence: CASRRVVGDGYTF. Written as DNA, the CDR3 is TGTGCCTCTCGACGAGTGGTTGGAGATGGCTACACCTTC.

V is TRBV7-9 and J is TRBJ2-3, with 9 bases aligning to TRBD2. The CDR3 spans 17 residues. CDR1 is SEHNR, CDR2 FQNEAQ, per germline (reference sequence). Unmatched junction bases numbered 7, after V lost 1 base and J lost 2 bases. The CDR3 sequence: CASSLGSEREVTDTQYF. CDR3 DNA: TGTGCCAGCAGCTTAGGATCGGAGCGGGAGGTCACAGATACGCAGTATTTT.